The subject of this entry is one T cell receptor beta chain. In the original analysis: Reference gene primer amplification in the assay estimated nucleated cell counts. Generated by immunoSEQ multiplex PCR, the TCRdb table keeps only in-frame clones and is missing some. That table gives V, J and clone size, and the DNA gave D and trimming. The repertoire holds 95,000 to 150,000 clones, with about 80% as singletons. This record comes from a study of blood T cell repertoires in COVID-19. About the study: Samples representing acute and convalescent COVID-19 were sourced from the United States, Italy and Spain.

With 2 bases clipped from V and 3 bases from J, the junction kept 7 bases outside the gene matches. This CDR3 region has 15 residues. Germline CDR1 reads LNHDA; CDR2 reads SQIVND (reference sequence). The chain uses TRBV19 and TRBJ2-7; 7 bases are a match to TRBD2. The sequencing input was peripheral blood. The clonotype was recovered from a woman in her fifties or sixties with acute or convalescent COVID-19. The CDR3 region is CASSISNPGGYEQYF. The CDR3 DNA reads TGTGCCAGTAGTATATCAAATCCGGGAGGCTACGAGCAGTACTTC.